The source of this TCR beta chain is a study of T-cell reconstitution after alpha-beta-depleted transplantation in children. Findings of the study overall: In patients about two months after transplant, alpha-beta T cells reportedly arose from several hundred expanded graft clones. The study traced high day-60 TCRbeta diversity in some patients to surviving recipient T cells and thymic progenitors. T-cell counts and diversity at one year post-transplant came mainly from newly produced T cells.

Germline CDR1 reads MNHGY; CDR2 reads SVAAGI. Trimming cost V 6 bases and J 6 bases; bases outside gene matches: 8. CDR3 length: 15 residues. This clonotype was recorded many times. The antigen remains unidentified. Molecular barcoding with unique molecular identifiers was used for the TCRbeta library. One entry per CDR3 protein, called by TCRdb with MiXCR from the PCR reads. The sample has approximately 30,000 distinct CDR3 sequences, more than 6% seen once. The receptor was derived from a child in the first two years of life who had a stem cell transplant for acute myeloid leukemia, so the T cells may come from the graft donor. This sample comprised peripheral blood, obtained 60 days after TCRalphabeta/CD19-depleted stem cell transplant. V usage is TRBV6-9 and J usage is TRBJ1-5; 10 nucleotides agree with TRBD1. The CDR3 sequence is CASRPRDRGFQPQHF. The CDR3 DNA is TGTGCCAGCAGGCCCCGGGACAGGGGTTTTCAGCCCCAGCATTTT.